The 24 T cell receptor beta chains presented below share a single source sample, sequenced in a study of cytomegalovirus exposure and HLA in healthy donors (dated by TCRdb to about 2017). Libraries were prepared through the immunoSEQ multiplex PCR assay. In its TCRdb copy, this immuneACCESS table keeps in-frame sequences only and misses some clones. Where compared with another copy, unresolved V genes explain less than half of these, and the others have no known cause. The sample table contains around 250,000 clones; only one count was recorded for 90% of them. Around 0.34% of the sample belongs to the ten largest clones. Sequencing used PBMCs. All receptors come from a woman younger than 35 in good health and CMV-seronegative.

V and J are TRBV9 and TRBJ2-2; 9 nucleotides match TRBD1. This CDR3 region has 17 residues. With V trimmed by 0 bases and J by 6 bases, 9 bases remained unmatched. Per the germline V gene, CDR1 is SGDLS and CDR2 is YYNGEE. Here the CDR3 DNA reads TGTGCCAGCAGCGTAGGCCCTGGGACAGGGTCGGCCGGGGAGCTGTTTTTT. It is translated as CASSVGPGTGSAGELFF.

CDR3 DNA sequence: TGTGCCAGCAGCCAGGGGGGCTACGAGCAGTACGTC. It specifies CASSQGGYEQYV. The rearrangement links TRBV28 to TRBJ2-7; possible D gene TRBD1, 7 bases. V was trimmed by 6 bases and J by 3 bases, leaving 9 bases between them. The CDR3 has 12 amino acids. The germline CDR1 and CDR2 sequences are MDHEN and SYDVKM.

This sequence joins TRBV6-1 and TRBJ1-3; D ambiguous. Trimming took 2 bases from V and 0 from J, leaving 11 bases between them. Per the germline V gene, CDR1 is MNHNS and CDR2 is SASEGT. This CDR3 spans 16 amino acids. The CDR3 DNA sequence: TGTGCCAGCAGTGAAAGTCCATCGAGCTCTGGAAACACCATATATTTT. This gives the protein CASSESPSSSGNTIYF.

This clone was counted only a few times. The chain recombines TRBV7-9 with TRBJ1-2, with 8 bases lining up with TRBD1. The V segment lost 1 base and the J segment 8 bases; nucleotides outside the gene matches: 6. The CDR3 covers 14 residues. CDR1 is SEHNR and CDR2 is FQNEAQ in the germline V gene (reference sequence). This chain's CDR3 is CASSLEDRVRGYTF. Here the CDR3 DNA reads TGTGCCAGCAGCTTAGAGGACAGGGTGAGGGGCTACACCTTC.

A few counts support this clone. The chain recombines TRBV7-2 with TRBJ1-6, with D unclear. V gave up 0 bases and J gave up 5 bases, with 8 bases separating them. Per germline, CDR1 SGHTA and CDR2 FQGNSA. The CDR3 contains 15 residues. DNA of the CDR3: TGTGCCAGCAGCTTAGCCCCTACGGATAATTCACCCCTCCACTTT. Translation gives CASSLAPTDNSPLHF.

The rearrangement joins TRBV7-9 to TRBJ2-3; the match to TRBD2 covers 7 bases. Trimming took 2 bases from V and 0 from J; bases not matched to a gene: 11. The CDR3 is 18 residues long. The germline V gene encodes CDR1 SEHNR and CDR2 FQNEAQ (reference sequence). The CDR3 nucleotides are TGTGCCAGCAGCTTACTGGGGCTAGCGGAAACTAGCACAGATACGCAGTATTTT. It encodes CASSLLGLAETSTDTQYF.

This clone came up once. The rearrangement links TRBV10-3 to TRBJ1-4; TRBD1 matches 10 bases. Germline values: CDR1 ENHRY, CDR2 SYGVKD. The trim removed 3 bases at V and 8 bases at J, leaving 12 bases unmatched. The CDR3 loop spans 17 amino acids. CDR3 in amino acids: CAISEEPRQGAGEKLFF. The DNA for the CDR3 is TGTGCCATCAGTGAAGAACCTCGACAGGGGGCGGGGGAAAAACTGTTTTTT.

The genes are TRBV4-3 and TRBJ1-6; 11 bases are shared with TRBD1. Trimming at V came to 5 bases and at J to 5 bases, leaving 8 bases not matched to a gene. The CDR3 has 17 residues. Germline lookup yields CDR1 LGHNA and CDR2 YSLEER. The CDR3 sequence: CASSWGQGERDNSPLHF. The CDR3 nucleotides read TGCGCCAGCAGCTGGGGACAGGGGGAAAGGGATAATTCACCCCTCCACTTT.

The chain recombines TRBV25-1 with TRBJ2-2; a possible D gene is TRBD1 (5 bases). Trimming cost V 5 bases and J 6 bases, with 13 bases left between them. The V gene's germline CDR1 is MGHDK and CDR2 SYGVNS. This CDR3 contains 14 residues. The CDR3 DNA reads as TGTGCCAGCAGTCCGCAGGGTTTTTCCGGGGAGCTGTTTTTT. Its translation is CASSPQGFSGELFF.

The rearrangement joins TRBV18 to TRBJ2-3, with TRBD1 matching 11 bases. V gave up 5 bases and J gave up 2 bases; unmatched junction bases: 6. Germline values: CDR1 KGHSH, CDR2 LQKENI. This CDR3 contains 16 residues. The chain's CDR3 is CASSGQGAATTDTQYF. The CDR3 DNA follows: TGTGCCAGCTCAGGACAGGGGGCTGCCACCACAGATACGCAGTATTTT.

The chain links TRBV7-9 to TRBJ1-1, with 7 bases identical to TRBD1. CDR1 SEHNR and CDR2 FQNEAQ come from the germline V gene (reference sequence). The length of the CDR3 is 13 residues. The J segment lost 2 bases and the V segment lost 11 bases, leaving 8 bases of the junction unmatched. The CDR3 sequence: CAGKQGSNTEAFF. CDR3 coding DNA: TGTGCCGGGAAACAGGGGAGCAACACTGAAGCTTTCTTT.

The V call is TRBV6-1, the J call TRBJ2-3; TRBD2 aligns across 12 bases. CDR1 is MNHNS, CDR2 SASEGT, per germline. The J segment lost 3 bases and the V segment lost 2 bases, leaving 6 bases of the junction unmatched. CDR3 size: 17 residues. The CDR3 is CASSELAGGLGTDTQYF. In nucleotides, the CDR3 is TGTGCCAGCAGTGAACTAGCGGGGGGGCTTGGTACAGATACGCAGTATTTT.

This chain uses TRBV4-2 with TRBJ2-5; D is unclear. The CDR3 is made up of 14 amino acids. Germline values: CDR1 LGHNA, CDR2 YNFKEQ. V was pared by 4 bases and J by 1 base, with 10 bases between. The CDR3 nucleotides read TGTGCCAGCAGCCCACTCCTTCTCCAAGAGACCCAGTACTTC. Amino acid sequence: CASSPLLLQETQYF.

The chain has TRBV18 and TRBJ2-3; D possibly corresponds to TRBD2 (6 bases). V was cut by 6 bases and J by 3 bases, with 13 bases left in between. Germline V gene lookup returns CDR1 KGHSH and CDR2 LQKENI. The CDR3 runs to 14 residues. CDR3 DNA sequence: TGTGCCAGCTCCCTGCTCCGGGAGACAGATACGCAGTATTTT. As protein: CASSLLRETDTQYF.

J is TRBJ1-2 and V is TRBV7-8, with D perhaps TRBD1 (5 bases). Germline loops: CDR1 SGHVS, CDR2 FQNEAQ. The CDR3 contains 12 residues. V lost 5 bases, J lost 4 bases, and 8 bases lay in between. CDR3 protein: CASSEGLYGYTF. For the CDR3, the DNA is TGTGCCAGCAGCGAGGGACTCTATGGCTACACCTTC.

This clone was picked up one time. The CDR3: CASSPSGTPEQYF. CDR3 sequence (DNA): TGTGCCAGCTCACCATCGGGAACGCCGGAGCAGTACTTC. The J gene is TRBJ2-7, the V gene TRBV18; weak D call: TRBD2 (5 bases). This CDR3 is 13 amino acids long. Trimming pared 2 bases from V and 7 bases from J, leaving 12 bases between. The V gene's germline CDR1 is KGHSH and CDR2 LQKENI. The complete variable domain, with remaining parts taken from reference TRBV18 and TRBJ2-7, reads NAGVMQNPRHLVRRRGQEARLRCSPMKGHSHVYWYRQLPEEGLKFMVYLQKENIIDESGMPKERFSAEFPKEGPSILRIQQVVRGDSAAYFCASSPSGTPEQYFGPGTRLTVT.

CDR3 nucleotide sequence: TGCGCCAGCAGCTTGACAGGGTACAGGACTAGCGGGGGGTCAAGGTACAATGAGCAGTTCTTC. This codes for CASSLTGYRTSGGSRYNEQFF. This chain joins TRBV5-1 and TRBJ2-1; 14 positions match TRBD2. Germline lookup yields CDR1 SGHRS and CDR2 YFSETQ. V gave up 1 base and J gave up 4 bases; unmatched junction bases: 16. The CDR3 consists of 21 residues.

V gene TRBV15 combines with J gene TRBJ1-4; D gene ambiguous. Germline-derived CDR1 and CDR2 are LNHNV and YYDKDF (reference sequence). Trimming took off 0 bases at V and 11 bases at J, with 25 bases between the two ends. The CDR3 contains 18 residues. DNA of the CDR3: TGTGCCACCAGCAGAGATCCCGGGGTAAACCAGAAAGAAGATAAACTGTTTTTT. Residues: CATSRDPGVNQKEDKLFF.

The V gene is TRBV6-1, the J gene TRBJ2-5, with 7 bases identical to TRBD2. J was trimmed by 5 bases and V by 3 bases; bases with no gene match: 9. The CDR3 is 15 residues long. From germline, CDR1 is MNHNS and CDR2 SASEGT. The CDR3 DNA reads TGTGCCAGCAGTGAGGTTGGGGGGGGTTCTGAGACCCAGTACTTC. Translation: CASSEVGGGSETQYF.

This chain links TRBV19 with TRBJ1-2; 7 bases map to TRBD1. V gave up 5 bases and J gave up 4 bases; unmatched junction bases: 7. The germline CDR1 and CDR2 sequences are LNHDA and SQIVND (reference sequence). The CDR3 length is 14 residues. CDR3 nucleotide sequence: TGTGCCAGTAGTGGCGGGACAGCATCCTATGGCTACACCTTC. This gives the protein CASSGGTASYGYTF. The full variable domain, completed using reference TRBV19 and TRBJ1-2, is DGGITQSPKYLFRKEGQNVTLSCEQNLNHDAMYWYRQDPGQGLRLIYYSQIVNDFQKGDIAEGYSVSREKKESFPLTVTSAQKNPTAFYLCASSGGTASYGYTFGSGTRLTVV.

The CDR3 nucleotides read TGTGCCAGCTCAATACAGGGGGCAGACTATGGCTACACCTTC. Encoded protein: CASSIQGADYGYTF. The genes are TRBV18 and TRBJ1-2; TRBD1 matches at 9 bases. With 5 bases clipped from V and 3 bases from J, the junction kept 4 bases outside the gene matches. From germline, CDR1 is KGHSH and CDR2 LQKENI. The CDR3 contains 14 residues.

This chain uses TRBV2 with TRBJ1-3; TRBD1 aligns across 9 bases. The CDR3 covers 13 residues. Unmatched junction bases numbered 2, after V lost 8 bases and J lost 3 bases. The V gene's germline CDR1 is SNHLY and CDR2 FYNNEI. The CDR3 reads CASHRGLGNTIYF. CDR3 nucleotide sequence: TGTGCCAGCCACAGGGGGCTTGGAAACACCATATATTTT.

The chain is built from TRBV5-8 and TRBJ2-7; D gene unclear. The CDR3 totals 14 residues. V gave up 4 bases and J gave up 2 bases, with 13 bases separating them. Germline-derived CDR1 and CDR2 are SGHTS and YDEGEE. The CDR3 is CASSPGPQTYEQYV. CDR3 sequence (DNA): TGTGCCAGCAGCCCGGGTCCTCAGACCTACGAGCAGTACGTC.

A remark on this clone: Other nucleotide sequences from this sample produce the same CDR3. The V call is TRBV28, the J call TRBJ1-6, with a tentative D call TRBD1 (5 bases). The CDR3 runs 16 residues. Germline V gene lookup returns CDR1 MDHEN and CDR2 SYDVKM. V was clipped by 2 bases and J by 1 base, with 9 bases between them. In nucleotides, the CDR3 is TGTGCCAGCAGTTTAAGGGGTGGATCCTATAATTCACCCCTCCACTTT. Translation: CASSLRGGSYNSPLHF.